This T cell receptor (beta chain) was identified during a study of blood T cell repertoires in COVID-19. Across the whole study: Sample material is recorded as cDNA or gDNA derived from T cells, B-cell-depleted T cells, or PBMCs.

Cohort placement rested on clinical history that participants reported themselves. Here immunoSEQ multiplex PCR was the method, and the copy in TCRdb shows in-frame clones only, minus some. The table lists 250,000 to 300,000 clones, 88% of them singletons, with 2% to 2.5% in the top ten. In germline, CDR1 is SGHRS, CDR2 YFSETQ. This CDR3 comprises 16 residues. With V trimmed by 3 bases and J by 9 bases, 13 bases remained unmatched. This sequence originates from a woman aged 55-70 years in a cohort exposed to, infected with or recovered from COVID-19 (not recorded which). V and J are TRBV5-1 and TRBJ2-1, with 9 bases lining up with TRBD2. Sequenced sample: PBMCs or T cells enriched from blood (not recorded which). The CDR3 is CASSSSLSGSGSEQFF. CDR3 bases: TGCGCCAGCAGCTCCTCCCTTAGCGGGAGTGGGAGTGAGCAGTTCTTC.